The sequence of this TCR beta chain was determined in a study of T cell repertoires in cytomegalovirus infection. Study details: Public TCR beta signatures provided an indication of both CMV infection and a matching HLA type.

Of note for this clonotype: The target antigen is unknown.

TCRdb fed the reads into MiXCR, producing one record per CDR3 protein. This table holds a few hundred thousand distinct CDR3 sequences, 15% to 20% found once. The CDR3 is made up of 13 amino acids. V was trimmed by 8 bases and J by 9 bases, leaving 16 bases between them. Germline V lookup: CDR1 MNHNS, CDR2 SASEGT. Study-wide results and limits: What dominated the ex vivo response were HLA-C-restricted CMV-specific TCR beta clonotypes. Pooled public TCR beta family frequency picked out CMV carriers with the relevant HLA.

The genes are TRBV6-1 and TRBJ2-2, with D perhaps TRBD2 (5 bases). Sequencing was performed on PBMCs. The receptor was derived from a human donor in good health (CMV status not recorded). Some clones in this sample may be carry-over from other donors' samples. CDR3 sequence reads: CASWEPSQWELFF. CDR3 coding DNA: TGTGCCAGCTGGGAGCCCTCACAATGGGAGCTGTTTTTT.